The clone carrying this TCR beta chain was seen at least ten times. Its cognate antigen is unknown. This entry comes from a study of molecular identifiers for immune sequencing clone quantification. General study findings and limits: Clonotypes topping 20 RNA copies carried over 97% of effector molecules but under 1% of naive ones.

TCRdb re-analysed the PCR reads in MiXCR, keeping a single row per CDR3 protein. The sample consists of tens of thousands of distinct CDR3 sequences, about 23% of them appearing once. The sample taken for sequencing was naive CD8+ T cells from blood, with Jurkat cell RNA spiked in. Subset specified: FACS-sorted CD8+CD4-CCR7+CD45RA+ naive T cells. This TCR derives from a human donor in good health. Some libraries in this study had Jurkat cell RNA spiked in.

This CDR3 reads CASSIPPTDTQYF. The CDR3 DNA sequence: TGTGCCAGCTCCATCCCCCCCACAGATACGCAGTATTTT. V usage is TRBV18 and J usage is TRBJ2-3, with no clear D. Trimming took off 6 bases at V and 2 bases at J, with 9 bases between the two ends. Germline assignment: CDR1 KGHSH and CDR2 LQKENI. The CDR3 covers 13 residues.